The 2 T cell receptor beta chains presented below share a single source sample, sequenced in a study of T cell repertoires in cytomegalovirus infection (dated by TCRdb to the late 2010s). These receptors' targets are unknown. The sample's treatment or condition label, decoded: in vitro stimulation with specific CMV peptide epitopes to enrich CMV-specific T cells. TCRdb records Illumina HiSeq 1500 as the sequencer. Using fastp trimming at Q25 and MiXCR clonotype assembly, TCRdb reanalyzed the public sequencing data and kept in-frame beta chains. Here each entry gathers all rows of one CDR3 protein and keeps the most common genes and DNA. The sample records about 920,000 distinct CDR3 sequences, approximately 32% of which are singletons. Of the sample, roughly 12% falls within the top ten clones. This sample comprised cultured CD8+ T cells from PBMCs, obtained from culture after CMV antigen stimulation. The source of these receptors is a human donor in good health (CMV status not recorded). Some clones in this sample may be carry-over from other donors' samples.

This chain joins TRBV7-9 and TRBJ2-2; the D gene is possibly TRBD1 (6 bases). This CDR3 has 14 amino acids. The V and J ends lost 4 bases and 4 bases respectively, with 10 bases between them. Per germline, CDR1 SEHNR and CDR2 FQNEAQ (reference sequence). This CDR3 is CASSSGTPTGELFF. The CDR3 nucleotides are TGTGCCAGCAGCTCCGGGACACCCACCGGGGAGCTGTTTTTT.

This clonotype was seen many times. This chain connects TRBV9 to TRBJ1-1; the D gene is possibly TRBD1 (6 bases). Germline CDR1 and CDR2: SGDLS and YYNGEE. The V gene lost 0 bases and the J gene lost 3 bases, with 12 bases spanning the gap. The CDR3 sequence is 15 residues long. DNA for the CDR3: TGTGCCAGCAGCGTAGGTCGAGGGGGTCACACTGAAGCTTTCTTT. Its translation is CASSVGRGGHTEAFF. Complete variable domain (other parts from reference TRBV9 and TRBJ1-1): DSGVTQTPKHLITATGQRVTLRCSPRSGDLSVYWYQQSLDQGLQFLIQYYNGEERAKGNILERFSAQQFPDLHSELNLSSLELGDSALYFCASSVGRGGHTEAFFGQGTRLTVV.